A selection of T cell receptor beta chains follows, all from one sample in a study of cytomegalovirus exposure and HLA in healthy donors. The repertoire was sequenced with immunoSEQ multiplex PCR; TCRdb's copy has only in-frame clones and lacks some. The data show under 200,000 clones, approximately 80% seen once. Sequencing was performed on PBMCs. These receptors all come from a man over 45 in good health and CMV-seropositive. The CDR3 runs from the conserved cysteine through the conserved F or W. Fields, in order: V gene, CDR3 protein.

TRBV19,CASSVGQLLQETQYF
TRBV7-2,CASSSFVEGAWGYTF
TRBV2,CASSEERVSGVVVRNQPQHF
TRBV6-1,CASSEGGAEQPQHF
TRBV5-6,CATYRVARALYGYTF
TRBV7-3,CASSPAPGTGLSGNTIYF
TRBV19,CASSIGQGNQPQHF
TRBV7-9,CASSSPGTSFYEQYF
TRBV12-5,CASGFSTGGPSTDTQYF
TRBV7-3,CASSPTGDNQPQHF
TRBV5-1,CASSLGQGFPDEQYF
TRBV7-9,CASSLGLGQPQHF
TRBV9,CASSVGQTYEQYF
TRBV10-1,CASSSGPGANTGELFF
TRBV5-6,CASSRPGVNYGYTF
TRBV29-1,CSVEAGPGGAGYTF
TRBV5-1,CASSTRTGDSYEQYF
TRBV2,CASTAEDRGFYNEQFF
TRBV27,CASSPRDRGGNQPQHF
TRBV27,CASSFGQLTGELFF
TRBV14,CASSRDRQNTEAFF
TRBV7-2,CASSLRTGVATEAFF
TRBV11-3,CASSLGGGDEQYF
TRBV7-3,CASSSGTVTDTQYF
TRBV7-9,CASSSTTGLRQETQYF
TRBV2,CASSPSTGYGYTF
TRBV6-1,CASSEELGGFDEQFF
TRBV11-2,CASTRGSYGYTF